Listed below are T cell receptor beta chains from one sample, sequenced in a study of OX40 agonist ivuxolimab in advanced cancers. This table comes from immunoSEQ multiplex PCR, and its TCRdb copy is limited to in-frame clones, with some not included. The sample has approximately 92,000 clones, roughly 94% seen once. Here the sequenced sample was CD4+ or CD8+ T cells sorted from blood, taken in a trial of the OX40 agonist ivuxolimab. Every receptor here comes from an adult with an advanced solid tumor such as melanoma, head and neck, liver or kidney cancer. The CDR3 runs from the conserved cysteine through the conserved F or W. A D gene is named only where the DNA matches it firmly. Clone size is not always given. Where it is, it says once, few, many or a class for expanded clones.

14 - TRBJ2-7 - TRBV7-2 CASSQIRAPDSMHF TGTGCCAGCAGCCAAATTCGGGCCCCAGATTCTATGCACTTC
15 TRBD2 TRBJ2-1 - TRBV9 CASSVVSGGNNEQFF TGTGCCAGCAGCGTAGTTAGCGGGGGTAACAATGAGCAGTTCTTC
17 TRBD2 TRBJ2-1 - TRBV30 CACYPGLAGGFHNEQFF TGTGCCTGTTATCCGGGACTAGCGGGAGGGTTTCACAATGAGCAGTTCTTC
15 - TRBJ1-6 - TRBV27 CASSLSRQLRSPLHF TGTGCCAGCAGTTTATCGCGACAGCTCAGGTCACCCCTCCACTTT
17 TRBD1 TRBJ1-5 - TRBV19 CASSISGTGMGNQPQHF TGTGCCAGTAGTATATCCGGGACAGGGATGGGCAATCAGCCCCAGCATTTT
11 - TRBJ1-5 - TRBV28 CASTTNQPQHF TGTGCCAGCACAACAAATCAGCCCCAGCATTTT
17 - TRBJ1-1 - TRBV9 CASSVSLAGNSDTEAFF TGTGCCAGCAGCGTATCCCTAGCAGGAAATTCAGACACTGAAGCTTTCTTT
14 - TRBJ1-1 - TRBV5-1 CASSLRLENTEAFF TGCGCCAGCAGCTTACGGTTGGAGAACACTGAAGCTTTCTTT
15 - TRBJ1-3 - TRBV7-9 CASSLAIGVGNTIYF TGTGCCAGCAGCTTAGCGATTGGGGTTGGAAACACCATATATTTT
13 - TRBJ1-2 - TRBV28 CASSLFLGPGYTF TGTGCCAGCAGTTTATTCCTAGGGCCCGGCTACACCTTC
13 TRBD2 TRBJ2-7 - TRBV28 CASSLLAGTLKYF TGTGCCAGCAGCCTACTAGCGGGAACGCTTAAGTACTTC
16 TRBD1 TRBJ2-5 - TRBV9 CASSANPGQGLETQYF TGTGCCAGCAGCGCTAATCCGGGACAGGGTTTGGAGACCCAGTACTTC
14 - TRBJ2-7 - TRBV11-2 CASSLRQDSYEQYF TGTGCCAGCAGCCTCAGACAGGACTCCTACGAGCAGTACTTC
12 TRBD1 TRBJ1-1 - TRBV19 CASSLLTGTAFF TGTGCCAGTAGTCTTCTGACAGGGACAGCTTTCTTT
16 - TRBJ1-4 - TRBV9 CASSVAPGGNNEKLFF TGTGCCAGCAGCGTAGCCCCGGGGGGGAATAATGAAAAACTGTTTTTT
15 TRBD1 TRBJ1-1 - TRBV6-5 CASSRLGQGITEAFF TGTGCCAGCAGTCGTTTGGGACAGGGGATAACTGAAGCTTTCTTT
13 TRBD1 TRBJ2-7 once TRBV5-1 CASSLGQGGEQYF TGCGCCAGCAGCCTTGGACAGGGCGGCGAGCAGTACTTC
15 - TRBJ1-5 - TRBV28 CASSIITVDNQPQHF TGTGCCAGCAGTATAATCACAGTGGACAATCAGCCCCAGCATTTT
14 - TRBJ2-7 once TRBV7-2 CASSRGSGSYEQYF TGTGCCAGCAGCCGGGGTAGCGGCTCCTACGAGCAGTACTTC
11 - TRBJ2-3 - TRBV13 CASSSTDTQYF TGTGCCAGCAGCTCCACAGATACGCAGTATTTT
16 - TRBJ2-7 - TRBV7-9 CASSLFSFGGGDEQYF TGTGCCAGCAGCTTATTTTCTTTTGGAGGGGGCGACGAGCAGTACTTC
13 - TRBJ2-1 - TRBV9 CASSAGTYNEQFF TGTGCCAGCAGCGCCGGGACCTATAATGAGCAGTTCTTC
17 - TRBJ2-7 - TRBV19 CASSIGLFRGTTYEQYF TGTGCCAGTAGTATAGGTCTCTTTCGCGGTACCACCTACGAGCAGTACTTC
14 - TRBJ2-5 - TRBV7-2 CASSLHLAPETQYF TGTGCCAGCAGCTTACATCTAGCTCCGGAGACCCAGTACTTC
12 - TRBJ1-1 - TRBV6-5 CASSYRTGEAFF TGTGCCAGCAGTTACCGTACGGGTGAAGCTTTCTTT
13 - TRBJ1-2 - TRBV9 CASSPPHVGGYTF TGTGCCAGCAGCCCCCCGCATGTGGGGGGTTACACCTTC
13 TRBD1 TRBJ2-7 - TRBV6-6 CANQRDRGYEQYF TGTGCCAACCAAAGGGACAGGGGTTACGAGCAGTACTTC
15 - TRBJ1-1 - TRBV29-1 CSPGLIEQGLPEAFF TGCAGCCCAGGGCTGATAGAGCAGGGCTTGCCTGAAGCTTTCTTT
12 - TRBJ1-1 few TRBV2 CASRGQNTEAFF TGTGCCAGCAGGGGCCAAAACACTGAAGCTTTCTTT
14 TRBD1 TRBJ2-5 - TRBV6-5 CASSYGDRGKTQYF TGTGCCAGCAGTTACGGGGACAGGGGAAAGACCCAGTACTTC
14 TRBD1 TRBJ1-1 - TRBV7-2 CASALQGQSTEAFF TGTGCCAGCGCCCTACAGGGACAGAGCACTGAAGCTTTCTTT
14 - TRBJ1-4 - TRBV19 CASSPGRLNEKLFF TGTGCCAGTAGTCCGGGACGCCTTAATGAAAAACTGTTTTTT
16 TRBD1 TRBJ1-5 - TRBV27 CASSRIQGDGNQPQHF TGTGCCAGCAGCCGAATCCAGGGGGATGGCAATCAGCCCCAGCATTTT
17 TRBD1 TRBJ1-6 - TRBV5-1 CASSPGGQPRDNSPLHF TGCGCCAGCAGCCCGGGGGGACAGCCGCGCGATAATTCACCCCTCCACTTT
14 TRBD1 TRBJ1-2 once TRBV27 CASSPDRAPYGYTF TGTGCCAGCAGTCCCGACAGGGCCCCCTATGGCTACACCTTC
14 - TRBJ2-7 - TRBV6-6 CASRDTGSSYEQYF TGTGCCAGCAGGGATACAGGGTCCTCCTACGAGCAGTACTTC
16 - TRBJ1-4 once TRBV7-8 CASSTANRAANEKLFF TGTGCCAGCAGCACCGCGAACCGTGCGGCTAATGAAAAACTGTTTTTT
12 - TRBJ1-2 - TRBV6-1 CASSGQVDGYTF TGTGCCAGCAGTGGACAGGTAGATGGCTACACCTTC
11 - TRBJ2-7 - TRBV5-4 CASSQTYEQYF TGTGCCAGCAGCCAGACCTACGAGCAGTACTTC
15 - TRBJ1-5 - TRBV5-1 CASSSQGDSNQPQHF TGCGCCAGCAGCTCCCAGGGAGATTCGAATCAGCCCCAGCATTTT
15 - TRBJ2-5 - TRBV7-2 CASSLTRVRQETQYF TGTGCCAGCAGCTTAACCCGGGTCCGACAAGAGACCCAGTACTTC
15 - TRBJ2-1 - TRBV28 CASSPQGRSYNEQFF TGTGCCAGCAGTCCCCAGGGGCGCTCCTACAATGAGCAGTTCTTC
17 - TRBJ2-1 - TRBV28 CASSFWASSSSYNEQFF TGTGCCAGCAGTTTCTGGGCTAGCTCGAGCTCCTACAATGAGCAGTTCTTC
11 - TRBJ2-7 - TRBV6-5 CASSHQYEQYF TGTGCCAGCAGTCACCAATACGAGCAGTACTTC
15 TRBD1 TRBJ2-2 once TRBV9 CASSLRGLDTGELFF TGTGCCAGCAGCCTCAGGGGGCTGGACACCGGGGAGCTGTTTTTT
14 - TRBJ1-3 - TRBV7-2 CASSRGGGGNTIYF TGTGCCAGCAGCCGCGGGGGGGGTGGAAACACCATATATTTT
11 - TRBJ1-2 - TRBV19 CASSAGVGYTF TGTGCCAGTAGCGCAGGGGTTGGCTACACCTTC
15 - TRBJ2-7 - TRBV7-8 CASSFRTIGSHQQYF TGTGCCAGCAGCTTCCGGACTATCGGGAGTCATCAGCAGTACTTC
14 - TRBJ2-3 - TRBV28 CASSFLAGSDTQYF TGTGCCAGCAGTTTCCTGGCAGGGTCAGATACGCAGTATTTT
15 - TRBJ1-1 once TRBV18 CASSPKTGSDTEAFF TGTGCCAGCTCACCAAAGACAGGTTCAGACACTGAAGCTTTCTTT
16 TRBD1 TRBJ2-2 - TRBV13 CASSVRTGGDTGELFF TGTGCCAGCAGCGTCCGCACAGGGGGCGACACCGGGGAGCTGTTTTTT
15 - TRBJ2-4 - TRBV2 CASGGRDLAKNIQYF TGTGCCAGCGGAGGACGTGACCTAGCCAAAAACATTCAGTACTTC
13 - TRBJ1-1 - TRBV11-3 CASSQGVRLPAFF TGTGCCAGCAGCCAAGGCGTCCGGTTACCGGCTTTCTTT
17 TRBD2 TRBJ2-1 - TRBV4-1 CASSQRPGLAGVDEQFF TGCGCCAGCAGCCAACGACCGGGACTAGCGGGGGTAGATGAGCAGTTCTTC
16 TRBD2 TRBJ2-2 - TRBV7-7 CASSWTSGWNTGELFF TGTGCTAGCAGCTGGACTAGCGGGTGGAACACCGGGGAGCTGTTTTTT
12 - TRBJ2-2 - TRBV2 CATRPNTGELFF TGTGCCACCCGACCCAACACCGGGGAGCTGTTTTTT
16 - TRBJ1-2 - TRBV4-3 CASSQDGDSRHGGYTF TGCGCCAGCAGCCAAGACGGGGACTCTCGGCATGGGGGCTACACCTTC
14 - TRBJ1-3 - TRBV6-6 CASSYRAVGNTIYF TGTGCCAGCAGTTACAGGGCCGTGGGAAACACCATATATTTT
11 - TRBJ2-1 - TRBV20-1 CSANRDYEQFF TGCAGTGCTAATCGGGACTATGAGCAGTTCTTC
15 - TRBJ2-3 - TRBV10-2 CASRQSRYSTDTQYF TGCGCCAGCAGACAGTCCAGGTATAGCACAGATACGCAGTATTTT